This T cell receptor beta chain was identified during a study of monozygotic twins with inflammatory bowel disease (dated 2019 in TCRdb). At the level of the whole study: The complete study included about 30 monozygotic twin pairs: 19 IBD-discordant Danish pairs and nine German pairs, of which four were IBD-concordant and five were IBD-discordant. The search for disease-associated traits relied mainly on comparing, within discordant pairs, IBD patients with their genetically identical healthy co-twins. Each individual had, on average, about 151 000 unique TCRalpha sequences and 181 000 unique TCRbeta sequences available for analysis.

With regard to this clonotype: Its target antigen remains unknown.

From each donor, a roughly 2.7 ml peripheral blood sample was drawn into PAXgene tubes and stored at -80 degrees C. Without any T cell sorting, total RNA was extracted from whole blood using the PAXgene blood miRNA kit on an automated QIAcube. Deep TCRalpha and TCRbeta repertoire profiling with unique molecular barcoding was performed on peripheral blood of monozygotic twin pairs concordant or discordant for inflammatory bowel disease. Smoking habits were recorded for all twin pairs, with individuals classified as current, former or never smokers. Results the study describes overall, beyond this receptor: No single strong signal or clonotype linked to IBD turned up in the results, so the idea that one exists was not supported. Because patients were on differing immunosuppressive treatments, the repertoires may have picked up extra background noise and inter-individual variability. A decrease in TCRbeta repertoire diversity, as measured by inverse Simpson index, was observed in IBD patients compared with their healthy co-twins. IBD patients shared fewer clonotypes with other individuals than healthy twins did, most markedly in patients showing signs of disease activity. Repertoire similarity did not differ between concordant and discordant twins, which could be due to limited statistical power. Distinction between different T cell subtypes could not be achieved in the analysis.

Libraries came from 5' RACE. The input for every TCR library was around 4,000 ng of total RNA. cDNA was synthesized with SMARTScribe reverse transcriptase in eight separate reactions per sample. During cDNA synthesis, unique molecular identifiers containing a 6-nucleotide sample barcode were introduced by template switching. Amplification of TCRalpha and TCRbeta cDNA involved two nested PCRs of approximately 17 and 9 cycles, and each PCR was followed by bead purification. Before amplification, the cDNA was both treated with uracil DNA-glycosylase and purified with the QIAquick PCR purification kit. The second PCR added Illumina TruSeq-compatible adapters along with sample-specific barcodes. Library quality and concentration were assessed using TapeStation and Qubit, and roughly 5.5 ng of each library was pooled. Sequencing of pooled libraries was carried out on an Illumina HiSeq2500 single-index Rapid Run using 2 x 100 bp reads and custom sequencing primers. The study's own analysis went as follows. MiGEC version 1.2.6 was used for UMI-based consensus assembly to correct PCR and sequencing errors. MiXCR version 2.1.1 was used to carry out V(D)J alignment, clonotype assembly and CDR3 extraction. To normalise gene usage, clonotype sharing and MAIT/NKT TCR abundance, the top 1000, 10 000 and 20 000 clonotypes in each sample were analysed. Diversity was computed as the inverse Simpson index with the vegan R package after downsampling to 27 000 UMIs. Paired Mann-Whitney U tests were applied to discordant twin pairs, and Benjamini-Hochberg correction was used for multiple testing. Following reprocessing of the reads by TCRdb, the data hold one row per CDR3 protein sequence and no DNA is available. The V and J calls were not made by the authors but by TCRdb's processing. This sample's table has entries for under 350,000 distinct CDR3 sequences. Jointly, the top ten make up less than 6.5% of the sample.

According to the germline V gene (reference sequence), CDR1 reads DFQATT and CDR2 reads SNEGSKA. The CDR3, cysteine through phenylalanine, is 18 amino acids long. No DNA is given. The sample taken for sequencing was blood. The chain uses TRBV20-1 and TRBJ1-5; TCRdb selects TRBD1, and the lack of DNA leaves this call unchecked. The sequence was obtained from a human donor with ulcerative colitis or Crohn's disease, or a healthy co-twin of an affected twin (not recorded which). CDR3 loop: CSARASGGFPYTNQPQHF.